The 5 T cell receptor beta chains in this list originate from one sample, sequenced in a study of T cell repertoires in cytomegalovirus infection. Using its own MiXCR run on the reads, TCRdb lists one record per CDR3 protein. The sample consists of around 450,000 distinct CDR3 sequences, approximately 31% of them appearing once. The sequenced sample consisted of PBMCs. The source of these receptors is a human donor in good health (CMV status not recorded). Some clones in this sample may be carry-over from other donors' samples.

This clonotype was detected many times. This chain links TRBV7-3 with TRBJ2-7; TRBD1 aligns across 7 bases. Germline assignment: CDR1 SGHTA and CDR2 FQGTGA. The CDR3 has 14 residues. Unmatched junction bases numbered 9, after V lost 4 bases and J lost 6 bases. CDR3 in amino acids: CASSSTGQTLEQYF. The CDR3 DNA reads as TGTGCCAGCAGCTCCACGGGACAGACCCTCGAGCAGTACTTC.

In this sample, this clonotype turned up a few times. The chain has TRBV2 and TRBJ1-1; the D gene is possibly TRBD1 (6 bases). The CDR3 runs 13 residues. The V and J ends lost 6 bases and 5 bases respectively, with 13 bases between them. Germline V gives CDR1 SNHLY, CDR2 FYNNEI. CDR3 nucleotides: TGTGCCAGCAGCCCTCTACAGGGAACTGAAGCTTTCTTT. Translated: CASSPLQGTEAFF.

This clonotype was observed many times. This chain's CDR3 is CASSLFGPDNEQFF. In DNA, the CDR3 is TGTGCCAGCAGCTTATTTGGACCCGACAATGAGCAGTTCTTC. The chain has TRBV7-8 and TRBJ2-1, with D unclear. Germline V gene sequence: CDR1 SGHVS, CDR2 FQNEAQ. Trimming left V 2 bases short and J 5 bases short, with 10 bases between. CDR3 length: 14 amino acids.

This clonotype was seen a few times. This chain links TRBV19 with TRBJ2-7, with unresolved D. Trimming cost V 5 bases and J 4 bases, with 12 bases left between them. The CDR3 runs to 13 residues. Germline loops: CDR1 LNHDA, CDR2 SQIVND (reference sequence). The chain's CDR3 is CASSLAVLYEQYF. CDR3 nucleotides: TGTGCCAGTAGTCTCGCGGTGCTGTACGAGCAGTACTTC.

This clonotype was counted only a few times. This rearrangement joins TRBV7-2 to TRBJ1-3, with TRBD1 matching 8 bases. Per the germline V gene, CDR1 is SGHTA and CDR2 is FQGNSA. The CDR3 sequence is 20 residues long. V lost 1 base to trimming and J lost 5 bases; unmatched junction nucleotides: 19. The CDR3 bases are TGTGCCAGCAGCTTAGGCCACCCGGGACAGGTGTCTGATTCTAGAAACACCATATATTTT. This codes for CASSLGHPGQVSDSRNTIYF.